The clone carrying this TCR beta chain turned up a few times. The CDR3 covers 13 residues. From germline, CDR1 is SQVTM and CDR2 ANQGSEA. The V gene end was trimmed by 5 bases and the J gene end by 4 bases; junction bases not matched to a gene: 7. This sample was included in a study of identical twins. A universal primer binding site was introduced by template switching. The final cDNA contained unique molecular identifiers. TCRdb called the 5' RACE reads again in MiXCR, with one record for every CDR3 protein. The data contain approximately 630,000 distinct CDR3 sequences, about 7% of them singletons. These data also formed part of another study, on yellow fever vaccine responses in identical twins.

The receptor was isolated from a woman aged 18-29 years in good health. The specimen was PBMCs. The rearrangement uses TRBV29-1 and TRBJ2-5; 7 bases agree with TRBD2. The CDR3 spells CSVLGGTVETQYF. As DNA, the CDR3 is TGCAGCGTTTTGGGAGGGACGGTAGAGACCCAGTACTTC.